The 21 T cell receptor beta chains below come from one sample, sequenced in a study of cytomegalovirus exposure and HLA in healthy donors. Using immunoSEQ multiplex PCR, the repertoire was profiled, and TCRdb retains in-frame clones only, with some absent. The sample has about 120,000 clones, approximately 91% seen once. The sequenced sample consisted of PBMCs. These receptors were obtained from a man aged 18 to 35 in good health and CMV-seropositive.

The genes are TRBV27 and TRBJ1-6, with D hard to call. CDR3 length: 17 amino acids. With 5 bases removed from V and 0 bases from J, the gap between germline ends came to 14 bases. Per germline, CDR1 MNHEY and CDR2 SMNVEV (reference sequence). The CDR3 DNA follows: TGTGCCAGCAGTATGCGGAGCTCCAGCTCCTATAATTCACCCCTCCACTTT. Translation: CASSMRSSSSYNSPLHF.

This chain connects TRBV27 to TRBJ1-1; 7 positions agree with TRBD1. Germline CDR1 MNHEY, CDR2 SMNVEV (reference sequence). V was clipped by 5 bases and J by 0 bases; unmatched bases: 9. The CDR3 extends over 16 amino acids. The chain's CDR3 is CASSNRRGHMNTEAFF. CDR3 DNA sequence: TGTGCCAGCAGTAACCGGAGGGGGCACATGAACACTGAAGCTTTCTTT.

The chain carries TRBV7-2 and TRBJ1-5; no clear D gene. V lost 4 bases and J 6 bases, leaving 10 bases between the germline ends. The germline gives CDR1 SGHTA, CDR2 FQGNSA. The CDR3 consists of 13 residues. DNA for the CDR3: TGTGCCAGCAGCTATGAGCGGGGTCAGCCCCAGCATTTT. As protein: CASSYERGQPQHF.

The chain employs TRBV27 and TRBJ2-5; possible D gene TRBD1, 5 bases. V was shortened by 1 base and J by 3 bases, with 15 bases between the two germline ends. The CDR3 has 16 amino acids. The germline CDR1 and CDR2 sequences are MNHEY and SMNVEV (reference sequence). The CDR3 DNA follows: TGTGCCAGCAGTTTATTGGGCAAAGGCAGGGAAGAGACCCAGTACTTC. Its translation: CASSLLGKGREETQYF.

The chain employs TRBV9 and TRBJ1-4; D is uncertain. Germline values: CDR1 SGDLS, CDR2 YYNGEE. V lost 0 bases and J 5 bases, leaving 8 bases between the germline ends. This CDR3 has 14 amino acids. The CDR3: CASSVEARNEKLFF. The CDR3 region has the DNA TGTGCCAGCAGCGTAGAAGCCCGGAATGAAAAACTGTTTTTT.

The V gene is TRBV7-9, the J gene TRBJ1-2; D unclear. Germline V gene data show CDR1 as SEHNR and CDR2 as FQNEAQ (reference sequence). The CDR3 sequence is 17 residues long. V was trimmed by 1 base and J by 2 bases, leaving 17 bases between them. For the CDR3, the DNA is TGTGCCAGCAGCTTAGGATGGACTCCCTCTGCAAACTATGGCTACACCTTC. Amino acids: CASSLGWTPSANYGYTF.

A single count supports this clone. The chain couples TRBV29-1 to TRBJ2-2, with D perhaps matching TRBD2 (5 bases). The CDR3 is 14 amino acids. Trimming pared 6 bases from V and 1 base from J, leaving 12 bases between. Germline CDR1 is SQVTM and CDR2 is ANQGSEA. The CDR3 DNA sequence: TGCAGCGTAGATGTTCGGGGGAACACCGGGGAGCTGTTTTTT. Protein sequence: CSVDVRGNTGELFF.

This clone was counted only a few times. The genes are TRBV19 and TRBJ2-1; no clear D. In germline, CDR1 is LNHDA, CDR2 SQIVND (reference sequence). There are 15 residues in the CDR3. Trimming cost V 6 bases and J 3 bases, with 15 bases left between them. CDR3 region: CASSAGSLHYNEQFF. DNA of the CDR3: TGTGCCAGTAGCGCAGGTTCGTTGCACTACAATGAGCAGTTCTTC.

The chain is built from TRBV27 and TRBJ2-3; D is ambiguous. The V gene's germline CDR1 is MNHEY and CDR2 SMNVEV (reference sequence). The V end lost 3 bases, the J end lost 3 bases, and 16 bases lay between the germline ends. The CDR3 length is 16 residues. The CDR3 loop is CASSFLGLESTDTQYF. The DNA of the CDR3 is TGTGCCAGCAGTTTTCTCGGTCTCGAGAGTACAGATACGCAGTATTTT.

The chain couples TRBV5-6 to TRBJ2-7, with TRBD1 as a possible D gene (6 bases). The CDR3 spans 15 residues. V lost 5 bases, J lost 6 bases, and 21 bases lay in between. In germline, CDR1 is SGHDT, CDR2 YYEEEE. CDR3 loop: CASRRQTGAISEQYF. The CDR3 DNA follows: TGTGCCAGCAGGCGTCAGACAGGCGCCATTTCCGAGCAGTACTTC.

In its sample, this clone was seen a few times. The chain couples TRBV6-1 to TRBJ1-5; D is perhaps TRBD1 (6 bases). This CDR3 is built from 14 residues. Trimming removed 6 bases from V and 5 bases from J, with 14 bases in between. Germline CDR1 reads MNHNS; CDR2 reads SASEGT. The DNA for the CDR3 is TGTGCCAGCAGGGATGACAGGTACTATCAGCCCCAGCATTTT. Protein product: CASRDDRYYQPQHF.

V is TRBV6-5 and J is TRBJ2-4; TRBD2 matches 9 bases. This CDR3 contains 15 residues. CDR1 and CDR2 (germline): MNHEY, SVGAGI. V gave up 5 bases and J gave up 0 bases; unmatched junction bases: 2. The CDR3 nucleotides read TGTGCCAGCAGTAGAGCGGGGGGAGCCAAAAACATTCAGTACTTC. It is translated as CASSRAGGAKNIQYF.

The genes are TRBV27 and TRBJ1-1; 9 bases are a match to TRBD1. V was pared by 5 bases and J by 1 base, with 2 bases of the junction left unmatched. The germline V gene has CDR1 MNHEY and CDR2 SMNVEV (reference sequence). The CDR3 is 14 amino acids. This CDR3 reads CASSPGQGNTEAFF. In DNA form, the CDR3 reads TGTGCCAGCAGTCCGGGACAGGGGAACACTGAAGCTTTCTTT.

The chain recombines TRBV7-9 with TRBJ1-6; D gene ambiguous. The CDR3 runs 14 residues. The germline V and J ends were trimmed by 5 bases and 6 bases, with 11 bases remaining between them. The V gene's germline CDR1 is SEHNR and CDR2 FQNEAQ (reference sequence). CDR3 coding DNA: TGTGCCAGCAGCCCCACGTCGAGTAATTCACCCCTCCACTTT. Its translation: CASSPTSSNSPLHF.

The chain has TRBV4-1 and TRBJ2-4, with a weak D call TRBD1 (5 bases). This CDR3 is built from 16 residues. Germline V gene sequence: CDR1 MGHRA, CDR2 YSYEKL. The germline V and J ends were trimmed by 0 bases and 6 bases, with 15 bases remaining between them. CDR3 nucleotides: TGCGCCAGCAGCCAAGATTGGCTAGGGGATGGAAACATTCAGTACTTC. Its protein is CASSQDWLGDGNIQYF.

The CDR3 loop is CASSLQGQTNEKLFF. CDR3 nucleotide sequence: TGCGCCAGCAGCCTTCAGGGGCAGACTAATGAAAAACTGTTTTTT. This chain connects TRBV5-1 to TRBJ1-4, with TRBD1 as a possible D gene (6 bases). V lost 4 bases and J lost 2, with 12 bases in between. Per the germline V gene, CDR1 is SGHRS and CDR2 is YFSETQ. This CDR3 region has 15 residues.

This rearrangement joins TRBV4-1 to TRBJ2-3; 12 positions match TRBD2. V gave up 4 bases and J gave up 0 bases; unmatched junction bases: 5. CDR1 is MGHRA, CDR2 YSYEKL, per germline. The CDR3 covers 17 residues. The CDR3 nucleotides are TGCGCCAGCAGCCCTCTCGGACTAGCGGGGAGCACAGATACGCAGTATTTT. Amino acid sequence: CASSPLGLAGSTDTQYF.

The chain combines TRBV18 with TRBJ2-7, with 8 bases fitting TRBD1. This CDR3 has 13 amino acids. Looked up from germline, CDR1 is KGHSH and CDR2 is LQKENI. The trim removed 1 base at V and 7 bases at J, leaving 3 bases unmatched. The CDR3 sequence is CASSPLTGEEQYF. CDR3 coding DNA: TGTGCCAGCTCACCACTGACAGGGGAAGAGCAGTACTTC.

This clone turned up a few times. The chain combines TRBV15 with TRBJ1-1; D call uncertain. With 1 base removed from V and 3 bases from J, the gap between germline ends came to 15 bases. The germline V gene encodes CDR1 LNHNV and CDR2 YYDKDF (reference sequence). The CDR3 extends over 16 amino acids. The CDR3 DNA reads TGTGCCACCAGCAGAGCCCATTTTCGGAGCGACACTGAAGCTTTCTTT. Translated: CATSRAHFRSDTEAFF.

V usage is TRBV4-2 and J usage is TRBJ2-5; 13 bases align to TRBD2. The CDR3 sequence is 17 residues long. V was pared by 1 base and J by 4 bases, with 6 bases of the junction left unmatched. CDR1 is LGHNA and CDR2 is YNFKEQ in the germline V gene. DNA of the CDR3: TGTGCCAGCAGCCAAGGACTAGCGGGGGGCGGTGGAGAGACCCAGTACTTC. The encoded protein is CASSQGLAGGGGETQYF.

The J gene is TRBJ1-4, the V gene TRBV27; 8 bases are shared with TRBD1. V gave up 3 bases and J gave up 4 bases; unmatched junction bases: 10. In germline, CDR1 is MNHEY, CDR2 SMNVEV (reference sequence). This CDR3 has 17 amino acids. CDR3 nucleotide sequence: TGTGCCAGCAGTTTCCAACAGGGGGAGGATGGTAATGAAAAACTGTTTTTT. Translating gives CASSFQQGEDGNEKLFF.